The 19 T cell receptor beta chains reported below all come from one sample, sequenced in a study of cytomegalovirus exposure and HLA in healthy donors. A multiplex PCR was run with 60 Vbeta primers and 13 Jbeta primers. TCRdb's table, derived via immunoSEQ multiplex PCR, lists solely in-frame clones and lacks some. The sample has 90,000 to 140,000 clones, roughly three quarters seen once; the top ten hold more than 2.5%. Sequencing was performed on PBMCs. These receptors all stem from a man aged 25 to 40 in good health and CMV-seronegative.

This clone came up a few times. The V gene is TRBV18, the J gene TRBJ1-1; 9 bases fit TRBD1. The germline CDR1 and CDR2 sequences are KGHSH and LQKENI. The CDR3 is made up of 14 amino acids. The ends lost 4 bases at V and 3 bases at J; junction bases unmatched: 3. This chain's CDR3 is CASSRRQGDTEAFF. Written as DNA, the CDR3 is TGTGCCAGCTCACGTAGACAGGGGGACACTGAAGCTTTCTTT.

This chain links TRBV11-3 with TRBJ1-3, with 9 bases fitting TRBD1. V lost 5 bases and J lost 0; bases outside the gene matches: 5. CDR3 length: 16 amino acids. CDR1 SGHNT and CDR2 YENEEA come from the germline V gene. CDR3 nucleotide sequence: TGTGCCAGCAGCATTACAGGGGGCAACTCTGGAAACACCATATATTTT. The encoded protein is CASSITGGNSGNTIYF.

The chain links TRBV21-1 to TRBJ2-2; whether TRBD2, the table's D call, matches the DNA was not checked. TRBV21-1 is designated a pseudogene. The CDR3 sequence is 15 residues long. DNA for the CDR3: TGTGCCGAGGGAAGGGAAGGGTTTAGGACCGGGGAGCTGTTTTTT. Its protein product is CAEGREGFRTGELFF.

The chain is built from TRBV5-4 and TRBJ2-5; no reliable D call. The germline gives CDR1 SGHNT, CDR2 YYREEE (reference sequence). This CDR3 comprises 13 residues. V gave up 1 base and J gave up 5 bases, with 9 bases separating them. Here the CDR3 DNA reads TGTGCCAGCAGCTTGCCCAGCGCGGAGACCCAGTACTTC. Its translation is CASSLPSAETQYF.

The rearrangement joins TRBV9 to TRBJ2-7; perhaps TRBD1 as D (5 bases). V lost 0 bases, J lost 1 base, and 11 bases lay in between. Germline assignment: CDR1 SGDLS and CDR2 YYNGEE. CDR3 length: 15 amino acids. CDR3 loop: CASSVDPSGSYEQYF. CDR3 nucleotides: TGTGCCAGCAGCGTAGACCCCTCAGGGTCCTACGAGCAGTACTTC. Variable domain in full (rest from reference TRBV9 and TRBJ2-7): DSGVTQTPKHLITATGQRVTLRCSPRSGDLSVYWYQQSLDQGLQFLIQYYNGEERAKGNILERFSAQQFPDLHSELNLSSLELGDSALYFCASSVDPSGSYEQYFGPGTRLTVT.

This chain uses TRBV30 with TRBJ1-6; no clear D. With 2 bases removed from V and 2 bases from J, the gap between germline ends came to 7 bases. The CDR3 loop spans 14 amino acids. Germline V lookup: CDR1 GTSNPN, CDR2 SVGIG (reference sequence). The CDR3, as DNA: TGTGCCTGGAGTCGAGAGACCTATAATTCACCCCTCCACTTT. Its protein product is CAWSRETYNSPLHF. The full variable domain, rest sourced from reference TRBV30 and TRBJ1-6, is SQTIHQWPATLVQPVGSPLSLECTVEGTSNPNLYWYRQAAGRGLQLLFYSVGIGQISSEVPQNLSASRPQDRQFILSSKKLLLSDSGFYLCAWSRETYNSPLHFGNGTRLTVT.

The V gene is TRBV9, the J gene TRBJ2-1; 8 bases are shared with TRBD2. CDR1 and CDR2 (germline): SGDLS, YYNGEE. V was pared by 4 bases and J by 4 bases, with 10 bases of the junction left unmatched. The CDR3 has 16 amino acids. The CDR3 is CASSFLAGGPYNEQFF. The CDR3 region has the DNA TGTGCCAGCAGCTTTCTGGCGGGAGGCCCATACAATGAGCAGTTCTTC.

This clone was counted a few times. DNA for the CDR3: TGCGCCAGCAGCTTGGGACAGGGAAATTTAGGTAATGAGCAGTTCTTC. Its translation is CASSLGQGNLGNEQFF. The gene calls are TRBV5-1 and TRBJ2-1; TRBD1 agrees at 7 bases. This CDR3 has 16 residues. Germline CDR1 and CDR2: SGHRS and YFSETQ. With V trimmed by 0 bases and J by 7 bases, 10 bases remained unmatched. Based on the CDR3 plus reference TRBV5-1 and TRBJ2-1, the full variable domain is KAGVTQTPRYLIKTRGQQVTLSCSPISGHRSVSWYQQTPGQGLQFLFEYFSETQRNKGNFPGRFSGRQFSNSRSEMNVSTLELGDSALYLCASSLGQGNLGNEQFFGPGTRLTVL.

The rearrangement uses TRBV19 and TRBJ1-2, with a tentative D call TRBD1 (5 bases). CDR1 is LNHDA and CDR2 is SQIVND in the germline V gene (reference sequence). V gave up 7 bases and J gave up 1 base, with 10 bases separating them. This CDR3 spans 13 amino acids. CDR3 nucleotide sequence: TGTGCCAGTACTCGGACAAATAACTATGGCTACACCTTC. Its protein product is CASTRTNNYGYTF.

J is TRBJ2-7 and V is TRBV6-1; possibly TRBD1 for D (6 bases). This CDR3 is 15 amino acids long. The germline V and J ends were trimmed by 7 bases and 3 bases, with 19 bases remaining between them. Germline CDR1 and CDR2: MNHNS and SASEGT. The CDR3, as DNA: TGTGCCAGCAAGGTCCGGGACACCCTTTACTACGAGCAGTACTTC. Amino acids: CASKVRDTLYYEQYF.

This sequence joins TRBV25-1 and TRBJ1-4; D call uncertain. This CDR3 region has 14 residues. Germline CDR1 reads MGHDK; CDR2 reads SYGVNS. V lost 1 base to trimming and J lost 6 bases, with 9 bases between them. CDR3: CASSELREDEKLFF. CDR3 nucleotides: TGTGCCAGCAGTGAATTGCGCGAGGATGAAAAACTGTTTTTT.

The chain joins TRBV4-2 to TRBJ2-7, with TRBD1 identical over 9 bases. Trimming cost V 1 base and J 5 bases; bases outside gene matches: 9. The germline gives CDR1 LGHNA, CDR2 YNFKEQ. There are 16 residues in the CDR3. DNA for the CDR3: TGTGCCAGCAGCCAAGCTCCCGGGACAGGGCACCACGAGCAGTACTTC. This codes for CASSQAPGTGHHEQYF.

The chain joins TRBV5-1 to TRBJ2-2; 8 bases align to TRBD2. CDR3 length: 18 residues. With 0 bases clipped from V and 2 bases from J, the junction kept 9 bases outside the gene matches. Germline V CDR1 and CDR2: SGHRS, YFSETQ. The CDR3 DNA follows: TGCGCCAGCAGCTTGGTTTCTTTTGCGGGAGGTAACACCGGGGAGCTGTTTTTT. As protein: CASSLVSFAGGNTGELFF. The full variable domain, completed using reference TRBV5-1 and TRBJ2-2, is KAGVTQTPRYLIKTRGQQVTLSCSPISGHRSVSWYQQTPGQGLQFLFEYFSETQRNKGNFPGRFSGRQFSNSRSEMNVSTLELGDSALYLCASSLVSFAGGNTGELFFGEGSRLTVL.

The chain links TRBV6-1 to TRBJ2-2; D is ambiguous. This CDR3 contains 12 residues. The V end lost 7 bases, the J end lost 1 base, and 4 bases lay between the germline ends. Germline V gives CDR1 MNHNS, CDR2 SASEGT. Here the CDR3 reads CASILNTGELFF. The CDR3, as DNA: TGTGCCAGCATACTGAACACCGGGGAGCTGTTTTTT.

This clone was seen a few times. The chain is built from TRBV5-4 and TRBJ1-5; D unresolved. This CDR3 spans 13 amino acids. CDR1 and CDR2 from the germline V gene are SGHNT and YYREEE (reference sequence). Trimming took off 0 bases at V and 2 bases at J, with 3 bases between the two ends. The CDR3 spells CASSLAGNQPQHF. CDR3 in DNA: TGTGCCAGCAGCTTGGCTGGCAATCAGCCCCAGCATTTT.

This clone was detected once. This chain links TRBV7-9 with TRBJ2-7; 7 positions match TRBD1. The CDR3 has 14 amino acids. J gave up 0 bases and V 2 bases, and 1 base lay outside the gene matches. CDR1 SEHNR and CDR2 FQNEAQ come from the germline V gene (reference sequence). CDR3 region: CASSLTGASYEQYF. The CDR3 nucleotides are TGTGCCAGCAGCTTAACAGGGGCCTCCTACGAGCAGTACTTC. Supplemented by reference TRBV7-9 and TRBJ2-7, the full variable domain reads DTGVSQNPRHKITKRGQNVTFRCDPISEHNRLYWYRQTLGQGPEFLTYFQNEAQLEKSRLLSDRFSAERPKGSFSTLEIQRTEQGDSAMYLCASSLTGASYEQYFGPGTRLTVT.

This clone was counted a few times. This rearrangement joins TRBV28 to TRBJ1-2, with a tentative D call TRBD1 (5 bases). The CDR3 spans 13 residues. Germline CDR1 MDHEN, CDR2 SYDVKM. Deletions cut 10 bases from V and 7 bases from J, with 19 bases between. CDR3 nucleotides: TGTGCCACAACAGTTTTAGGGAGGGGTGGCTACACCTTC. Its translation is CATTVLGRGGYTF.

The chain couples TRBV7-2 to TRBJ1-4, with TRBD1 matching over 8 bases. This CDR3 region has 15 residues. Germline V gene lookup returns CDR1 SGHTA and CDR2 FQGNSA. Trimming at V came to 1 base and at J to 3 bases, leaving 1 base not matched to a gene. CDR3 DNA sequence: TGTGCCAGCAGCTTAGTCAGGGGGCCTAATGAAAAACTGTTTTTT. It specifies CASSLVRGPNEKLFF.

The V call is TRBV29-1, the J call TRBJ2-1; 12 nucleotides align to TRBD2. The CDR3 runs to 15 residues. CDR1 and CDR2 from the germline V gene are SQVTM and ANQGSEA. The ends lost 7 bases at V and 1 base at J; junction bases unmatched: 5. The CDR3 sequence: CSGAGTSGSYNEQFF. CDR3 bases: TGCAGCGGTGCCGGGACTAGCGGGTCCTACAATGAGCAGTTCTTC.